This TCR beta chain stems from a study of T cells in Graves' hyperthyroidism and ophthalmopathy. Researchers amplified the TCR beta CDR3 regions from RNA transcripts. HTBI primers drove first-round RT-PCR of the TCR CDR3. TCRdb re-analysed the multiplex PCR reads in MiXCR, keeping a single row per CDR3 protein. Seen here are over 400,000 distinct CDR3 sequences, 22% observed once, and the top ten hold 49%. V was clipped by 3 bases and J by 1 base, with 11 bases between them. The V gene's germline CDR1 is SGHRS and CDR2 YFSETQ. The CDR3 is made up of 14 amino acids. The TCR originated in a woman in her 70s with Graves' ophthalmopathy. The V and J genes are TRBV5-1 and TRBJ2-7; D may be TRBD1 (5 bases). The sequenced sample was blood. CDR3 loop: CASSSKGQSYEQYF. CDR3 in DNA: TGCGCCAGCAGCTCGAAGGGGCAATCCTACGAGCAGTACTTC.